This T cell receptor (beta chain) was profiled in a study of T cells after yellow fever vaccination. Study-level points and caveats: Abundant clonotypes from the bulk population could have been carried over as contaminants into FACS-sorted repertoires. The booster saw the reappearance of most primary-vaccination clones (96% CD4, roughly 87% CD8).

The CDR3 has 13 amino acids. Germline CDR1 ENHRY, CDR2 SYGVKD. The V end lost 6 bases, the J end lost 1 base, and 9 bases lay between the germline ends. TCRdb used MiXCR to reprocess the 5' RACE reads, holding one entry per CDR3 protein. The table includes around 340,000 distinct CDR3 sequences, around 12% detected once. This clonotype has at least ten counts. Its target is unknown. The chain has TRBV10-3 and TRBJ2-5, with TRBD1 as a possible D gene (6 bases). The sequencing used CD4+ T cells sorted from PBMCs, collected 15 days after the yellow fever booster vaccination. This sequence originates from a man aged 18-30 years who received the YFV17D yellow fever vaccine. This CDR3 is CAISGTPQETQYF. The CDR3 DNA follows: TGTGCCATCAGCGGGACACCCCAAGAGACCCAGTACTTC.